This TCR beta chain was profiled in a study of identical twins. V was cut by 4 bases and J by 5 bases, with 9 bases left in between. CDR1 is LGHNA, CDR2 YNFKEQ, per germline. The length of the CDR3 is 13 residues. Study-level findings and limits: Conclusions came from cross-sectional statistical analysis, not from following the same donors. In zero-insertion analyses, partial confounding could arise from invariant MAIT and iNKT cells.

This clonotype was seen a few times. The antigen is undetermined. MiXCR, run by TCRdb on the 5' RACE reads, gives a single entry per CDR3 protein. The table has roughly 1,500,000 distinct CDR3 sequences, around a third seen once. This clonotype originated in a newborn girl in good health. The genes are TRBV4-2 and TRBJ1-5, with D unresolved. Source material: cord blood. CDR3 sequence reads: CASSREVYQPQHF. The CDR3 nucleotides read TGTGCCAGCAGCCGAGAGGTCTATCAGCCCCAGCATTTT.